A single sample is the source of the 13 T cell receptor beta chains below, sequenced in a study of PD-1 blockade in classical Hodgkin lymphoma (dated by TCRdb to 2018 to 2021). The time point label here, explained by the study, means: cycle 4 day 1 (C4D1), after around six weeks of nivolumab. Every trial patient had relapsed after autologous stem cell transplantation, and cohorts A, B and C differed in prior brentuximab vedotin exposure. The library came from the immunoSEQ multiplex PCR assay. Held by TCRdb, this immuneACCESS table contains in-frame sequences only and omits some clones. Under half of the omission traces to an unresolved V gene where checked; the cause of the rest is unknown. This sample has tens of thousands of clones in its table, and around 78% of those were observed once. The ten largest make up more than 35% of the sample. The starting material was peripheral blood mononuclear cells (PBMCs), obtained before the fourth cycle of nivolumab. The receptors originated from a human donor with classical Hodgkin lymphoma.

The DNA of the CDR3 is TGTGCCAGCAGTTTACAACTTCCACAAAGCGGCGCCTACGAGCAGTACTTC. Protein product: CASSLQLPQSGAYEQYF. The chain recombines TRBV27 with TRBJ2-7; TRBD2 is a possible D gene (5 bases). The CDR3 has 17 residues. V lost 2 bases, J lost 2 bases, and 19 bases lay in between. CDR1 is MNHEY, CDR2 SMNVEV, per germline (reference sequence).

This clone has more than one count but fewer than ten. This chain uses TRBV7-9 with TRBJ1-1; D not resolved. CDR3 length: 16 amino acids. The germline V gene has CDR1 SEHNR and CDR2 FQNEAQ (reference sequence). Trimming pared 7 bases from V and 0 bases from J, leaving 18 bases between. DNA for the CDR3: TGTGCCAGCAACGGAGTTCCACGGCCCATGAACACTGAAGCTTTCTTT. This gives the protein CASNGVPRPMNTEAFF.

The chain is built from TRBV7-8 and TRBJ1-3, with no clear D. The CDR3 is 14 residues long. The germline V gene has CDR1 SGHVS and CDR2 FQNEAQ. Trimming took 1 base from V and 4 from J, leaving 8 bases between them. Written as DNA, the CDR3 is TGTGCCAGCAGCTTAGACCCAGCCGGAAACACCATATATTTT. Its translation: CASSLDPAGNTIYF.

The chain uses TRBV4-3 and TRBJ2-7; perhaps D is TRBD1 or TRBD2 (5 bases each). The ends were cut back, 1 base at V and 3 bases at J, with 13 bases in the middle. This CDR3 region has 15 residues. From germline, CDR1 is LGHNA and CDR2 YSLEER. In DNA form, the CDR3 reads TGCGCCAGCAGCCAAGTGGCAGGGAGCCTCTACGAGCAGTACTTC. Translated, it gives CASSQVAGSLYEQYF.

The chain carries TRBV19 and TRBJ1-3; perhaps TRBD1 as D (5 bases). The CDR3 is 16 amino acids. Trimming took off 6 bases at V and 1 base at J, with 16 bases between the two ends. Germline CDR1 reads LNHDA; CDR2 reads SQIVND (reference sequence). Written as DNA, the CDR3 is TGTGCCAGTAGGAAGACGGGGGAGCTTTCTGGAAACACCATATATTTT. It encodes CASRKTGELSGNTIYF.

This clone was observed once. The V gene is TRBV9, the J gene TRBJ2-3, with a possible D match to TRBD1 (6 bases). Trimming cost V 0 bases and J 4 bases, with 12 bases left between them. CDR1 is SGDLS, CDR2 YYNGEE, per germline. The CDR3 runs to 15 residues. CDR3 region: CASSVVGAEADTQYF. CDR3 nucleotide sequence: TGTGCCAGCAGCGTAGTGGGGGCGGAGGCAGATACGCAGTATTTT.

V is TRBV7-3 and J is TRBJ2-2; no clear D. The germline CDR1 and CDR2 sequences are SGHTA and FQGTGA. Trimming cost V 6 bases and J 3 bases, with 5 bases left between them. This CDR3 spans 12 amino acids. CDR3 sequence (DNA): TGTGCCAGCAGTCAGTACACCGGGGAGCTGTTTTTT. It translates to CASSQYTGELFF.

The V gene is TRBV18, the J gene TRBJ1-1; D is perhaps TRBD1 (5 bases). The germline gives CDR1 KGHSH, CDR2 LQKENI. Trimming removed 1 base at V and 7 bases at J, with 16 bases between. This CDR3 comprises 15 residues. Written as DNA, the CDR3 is TGTGCCAGCTCACCACGGAACAGCCGGGGGGGTGAAGCTTTCTTT. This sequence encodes CASSPRNSRGGEAFF.

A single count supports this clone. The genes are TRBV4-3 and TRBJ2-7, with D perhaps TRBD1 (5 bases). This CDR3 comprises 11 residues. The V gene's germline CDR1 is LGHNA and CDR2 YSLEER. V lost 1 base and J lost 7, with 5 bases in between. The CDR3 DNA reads TGCGCCAGCAGCCAAGGACAGGAGCAGTACTTC. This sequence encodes CASSQGQEQYF.

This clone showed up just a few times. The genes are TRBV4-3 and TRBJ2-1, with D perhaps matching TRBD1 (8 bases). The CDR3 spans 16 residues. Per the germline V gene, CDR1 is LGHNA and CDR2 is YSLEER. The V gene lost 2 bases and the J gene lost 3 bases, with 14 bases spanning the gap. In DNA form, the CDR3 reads TGCGCCAGCAGCCAATTACAGGGGGAGGGCTACAATGAGCAGTTCTTC. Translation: CASSQLQGEGYNEQFF.

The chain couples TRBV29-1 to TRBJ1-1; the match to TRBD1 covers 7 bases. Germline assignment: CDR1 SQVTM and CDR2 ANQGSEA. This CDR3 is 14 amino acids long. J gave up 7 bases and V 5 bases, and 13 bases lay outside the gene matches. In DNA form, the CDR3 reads TGCAGCGTTCGCCAAAATCAGGGGGGATTTGAAGCTTTCTTT. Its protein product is CSVRQNQGGFEAFF.

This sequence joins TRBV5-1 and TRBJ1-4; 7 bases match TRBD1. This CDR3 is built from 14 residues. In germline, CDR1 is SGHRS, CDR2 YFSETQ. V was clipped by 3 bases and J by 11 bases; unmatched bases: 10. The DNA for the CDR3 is TGCGCCAGCAGCTCAGGGGGAGGTATCGAGAAACTGTTTTTT. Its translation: CASSSGGGIEKLFF.

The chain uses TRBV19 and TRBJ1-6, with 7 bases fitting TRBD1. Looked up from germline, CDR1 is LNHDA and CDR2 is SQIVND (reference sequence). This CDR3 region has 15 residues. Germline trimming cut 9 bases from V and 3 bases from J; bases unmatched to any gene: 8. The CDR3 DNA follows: TGTGCCAGCGCCACAGGGGACGTCTATAATTCACCCCTCCACTTT. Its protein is CASATGDVYNSPLHF.